The 20 T cell receptor beta chains reported below all come from one sample, sequenced in a study of OX40 agonist ivuxolimab in advanced cancers. Produced via immunoSEQ multiplex PCR; TCRdb's table is partial and in-frame only. The table lists 11,000 to 15,000 clones, roughly 77% of them singletons. The sequenced sample was CD4+ or CD8+ T cells sorted from blood, obtained in a trial of the OX40 agonist ivuxolimab. The receptor set was obtained from an adult with an advanced solid tumor such as melanoma, head and neck, liver or kidney cancer.

This clone appeared a single time. The chain joins TRBV4-3 to TRBJ2-5, with 11 bases that match TRBD1. Per the germline V gene, CDR1 is LGHNA and CDR2 is YSLEER. The J segment lost 1 base and the V segment lost 7 bases, leaving 5 bases of the junction unmatched. This CDR3 comprises 15 residues. CDR3 sequence (DNA): TGCGCCAGCACCAAGGACAGGGGGCCCCAAGAGACCCAGTACTTC. Encoded protein: CASTKDRGPQETQYF.

This clone was detected a few times. The chain carries TRBV29-1 and TRBJ2-1; 13 nucleotides align to TRBD2. CDR1 SQVTM and CDR2 ANQGSEA come from the germline V gene. Trimming took 3 bases from V and 5 from J; bases not matched to a gene: 4. This CDR3 contains 15 residues. CDR3 in amino acids: CSVDGLAGVNNEQFF. The CDR3 DNA reads as TGCAGCGTTGATGGACTAGCGGGAGTAAACAATGAGCAGTTCTTC.

The J gene is TRBJ2-5, the V gene TRBV10-3, with a tentative D call TRBD2 (6 bases). Per germline, CDR1 ENHRY and CDR2 SYGVKD. The CDR3 spans 13 residues. V shed 11 bases and J shed 2 bases, with 15 bases lying between them. The CDR3 DNA reads TGTGCCGCCCGCCGGGACTTACAAGAGACCCAGTACTTC. Translation gives CAARRDLQETQYF.

This chain uses TRBV19 with TRBJ1-5; D remains unclear. The germline V and J ends were trimmed by 0 bases and 6 bases, with 6 bases remaining between them. Germline CDR1 LNHDA, CDR2 SQIVND (reference sequence). This CDR3 has 13 amino acids. CDR3 coding DNA: TGTGCCAGTAGTATAGACGGGCGTCAGCCCCAGCATTTT. It codes for CASSIDGRQPQHF.

This chain connects TRBV19 to TRBJ2-3; D call uncertain. Per the germline V gene, CDR1 is LNHDA and CDR2 is SQIVND (reference sequence). Trimming took 2 bases from V and 4 from J, leaving 7 bases between them. The CDR3 sequence is 13 residues long. CDR3 residues: CASSILEADTQYF. The CDR3 bases are TGTGCCAGTAGTATATTAGAGGCAGATACGCAGTATTTT.

V and J are TRBV11-2 and TRBJ2-1; unclear D gene. Germline lookup yields CDR1 SGHAT and CDR2 FQNNGV. The CDR3 has 12 residues. Trimming shortened V by 7 bases and J by 6 bases, and 10 bases separated the two germline ends. In nucleotides, the CDR3 is TGTGCCAGCATGGTTCGTGGCAATGAGCAGTTCTTC. Translated, it gives CASMVRGNEQFF.

The V gene is TRBV27, the J gene TRBJ2-7; unclear D gene. CDR1 MNHEY and CDR2 SMNVEV come from the germline V gene (reference sequence). The CDR3 is 11 residues long. V was shortened by 4 bases and J by 5 bases, with 6 bases between the two germline ends. The CDR3 DNA sequence: TGTGCCAGCAGTTCCGTCCACGAGCAGTACTTC. It yields the protein CASSSVHEQYF.

This clone was observed a few times. The chain joins TRBV13 to TRBJ2-7; D ambiguous. Trimming removed 3 bases at V and 2 bases at J, with 5 bases between. Germline V gene lookup returns CDR1 PRHDT and CDR2 FYEKMQ (reference sequence). The CDR3 consists of 12 residues. The CDR3 region is CASSLSTYEQYF. CDR3 coding DNA: TGTGCCAGCAGCTTGTCTACCTACGAGCAGTACTTC.

The chain couples TRBV27 to TRBJ2-1; D is uncertain. The V gene's germline CDR1 is MNHEY and CDR2 SMNVEV (reference sequence). This CDR3 is 14 amino acids long. Trimming pared 4 bases from V and 1 base from J, leaving 8 bases between. The CDR3 sequence: CASSSIGSYNEQFF. CDR3 nucleotide sequence: TGTGCCAGCAGTTCGATAGGGTCCTACAATGAGCAGTTCTTC.

V gene TRBV7-9 combines with J gene TRBJ2-7; TRBD2 might be the D (7 bases). The length of the CDR3 is 15 residues. V lost 1 base and J 4 bases, leaving 14 bases between the germline ends. The germline V gene has CDR1 SEHNR and CDR2 FQNEAQ (reference sequence). CDR3 protein: CASSLEGEGRYEQYF. CDR3 in DNA: TGTGCCAGCAGCTTAGAGGGGGAGGGCCGGTACGAGCAGTACTTC. Using reference TRBV7-9 and TRBJ2-7 for the parts outside the CDR3, the full variable domain is DTGVSQNPRHKITKRGQNVTFRCDPISEHNRLYWYRQTLGQGPEFLTYFQNEAQLEKSRLLSDRFSAERPKGSFSTLEIQRTEQGDSAMYLCASSLEGEGRYEQYFGPGTRLTVT.

The V and J genes are TRBV29-1 and TRBJ2-3; D remains ambiguous. From germline, CDR1 is SQVTM and CDR2 ANQGSEA. The CDR3 runs to 13 residues. V lost 3 bases, J lost 5 bases, and 12 bases lay in between. The CDR3, as DNA: TGCAGCGTTGACCGGACGCTTGGAGATACGCAGTATTTT. This gives the protein CSVDRTLGDTQYF.

A few counts support this clone. This chain joins TRBV7-9 and TRBJ2-1, with 7 nucleotides matching TRBD2. There are 15 residues in the CDR3. V was pared by 5 bases and J by 2 bases, with 6 bases of the junction left unmatched. Germline loops: CDR1 SEHNR, CDR2 FQNEAQ (reference sequence). CDR3 in amino acids: CASSGGAGAYNEQFF. The CDR3 DNA follows: TGTGCCAGCAGCGGAGGGGCGGGGGCCTACAATGAGCAGTTCTTC. Full variable domain (remainder filled in from reference TRBV7-9 and TRBJ2-1): DTGVSQNPRHKITKRGQNVTFRCDPISEHNRLYWYRQTLGQGPEFLTYFQNEAQLEKSRLLSDRFSAERPKGSFSTLEIQRTEQGDSAMYLCASSGGAGAYNEQFFGPGTRLTVL.

In its sample, this clone was seen a few times. The chain uses TRBV7-2 and TRBJ2-7, with D perhaps TRBD1 (6 bases). This CDR3 contains 15 residues. V was shortened by 2 bases and J by 5 bases, with 16 bases between the two germline ends. Germline values: CDR1 SGHTA, CDR2 FQGNSA. CDR3 sequence reads: CASSLTVQGANEQYF. The CDR3, as DNA: TGTGCCAGCAGCTTAACCGTACAGGGAGCCAACGAGCAGTACTTC.

This clone was seen just once. The chain uses TRBV6-1 and TRBJ2-7; 7 nucleotides match TRBD1. CDR1 is MNHNS, CDR2 SASEGT, per germline. The CDR3 runs to 13 residues. J lost 3 bases, V lost 6 bases, and 5 bases had no gene match. This chain's CDR3 is CASRGQAVYEQYF. CDR3 bases: TGTGCCAGCAGAGGACAGGCCGTCTACGAGCAGTACTTC.

By sample share, this clone is large. CDR3: CASSLGSPGTYEQYF. The DNA of the CDR3 is TGCGCCAGCAGCTTGGGGAGCCCAGGTACCTACGAGCAGTACTTC. The chain is built from TRBV5-1 and TRBJ2-7; D gene unclear. The CDR3 has 15 residues. The V end lost 0 bases, the J end lost 2 bases, and 12 bases lay between the germline ends. Germline values: CDR1 SGHRS, CDR2 YFSETQ. The variable domain in full, with the rest retrieved from reference TRBV5-1 and TRBJ2-7, is KAGVTQTPRYLIKTRGQQVTLSCSPISGHRSVSWYQQTPGQGLQFLFEYFSETQRNKGNFPGRFSGRQFSNSRSEMNVSTLELGDSALYLCASSLGSPGTYEQYFGPGTRLTVT.

By share, this clone ranks as medium-sized (0.01 to 0.1%). The rearrangement links TRBV7-6 to TRBJ2-1; the match to TRBD2 covers 7 bases. The CDR3 length is 13 residues. Looked up from germline, CDR1 is SGHVS and CDR2 is FNYEAQ. J was trimmed by 4 bases and V by 7 bases; bases with no gene match: 4. The CDR3 region is CASTGLEYNEQFF. The CDR3 DNA reads TGTGCCAGCACCGGACTAGAATACAATGAGCAGTTCTTC.

The rearrangement links TRBV9 to TRBJ2-2, with D perhaps matching TRBD1 (5 bases). This CDR3 region has 16 residues. Between the trimmed V and J ends, which lost 0 bases and 0 bases, there was a span of 9 bases. Germline CDR1 reads SGDLS; CDR2 reads YYNGEE. The CDR3 DNA reads TGTGCCAGCAGCGTAGGCCGGACACCGAACACCGGGGAGCTGTTTTTT. This encodes CASSVGRTPNTGELFF.

The rearrangement links TRBV27 to TRBJ2-2; a possible D gene is TRBD1 (5 bases). Per the germline V gene, CDR1 is MNHEY and CDR2 is SMNVEV (reference sequence). The CDR3 is made up of 14 amino acids. The V end lost 7 bases, the J end lost 0 bases, and 9 bases lay between the germline ends. This CDR3 reads CASTWGPNTGELFF. The CDR3 DNA reads TGTGCCAGCACTTGGGGCCCGAACACCGGGGAGCTGTTTTTT.

This clone is medium-sized in the sample. The V gene is TRBV5-4, the J gene TRBJ2-7; tentatively, D is TRBD2 (5 bases). Germline CDR1 and CDR2: SGHNT and YYREEE (reference sequence). This CDR3 spans 15 amino acids. Trimming cost V 4 bases and J 1 base, with 15 bases left between them. CDR3 in DNA: TGTGCCAGCAGCCCGTCGAAGCCGGGGTCCTACGAGCAGTACTTC. As protein: CASSPSKPGSYEQYF.

A few counts support this clone. The chain combines TRBV4-3 with TRBJ1-1, with D possibly TRBD1 on 6 matching bases. Trimming pared 3 bases from V and 0 bases from J, leaving 11 bases between. The germline V gene encodes CDR1 LGHNA and CDR2 YSLEER. The CDR3 runs 15 residues. The CDR3 nucleotides read TGCGCCAGCAGCCAGAACAGGGTGCTGAACACTGAAGCTTTCTTT. Translated: CASSQNRVLNTEAFF.